The clone carrying this T cell receptor beta chain was recorded a few times. TCRdb keeps only in-frame clones here, not all; method: immunoSEQ multiplex PCR. Of over 120,000 clones detected, 81% appear once; the ten largest clones hold 7% to 10%. The record originates from a study of blood T cell repertoires in COVID-19. CDR1 SGHVS and CDR2 FQNEAQ come from the germline V gene. J gave up 3 bases and V 1 base, and 8 bases lay outside the gene matches. This CDR3 is 17 amino acids long. Sequenced input: peripheral blood. The chain uses TRBV7-8 and TRBJ2-3; 9 bases are a match to TRBD2. The TCR was taken from a human donor in a cohort sampled during active COVID-19. The CDR3 DNA sequence: TGTGCCAGCAGCTTAGGGCGGGGGGGGCTTGGTACAGATACGCAGTATTTT. Protein sequence: CASSLGRGGLGTDTQYF.